Each of the 26 T cell receptor beta chains below was sequenced from the same sample in a study of cytotoxic CD8 clonotypes in ibrutinib-treated CLL (dated by TCRdb to 2020 to 2022). The library relied on the immunoSEQ multiplex PCR assay. The source is immuneACCESS, and TCRdb retained only in-frame sequences with V and J called. Part of the clones is not carried over; for the studies checked, unresolved V genes explain less than half of this, and the remainder is unexplained. This sample is represented by fewer than 80,000 clones; around 60% of them were singletons. Roughly 14% of the sample is taken by the ten largest. The time point label here, explained by the study, means: about eleven months on ibrutinib. Sequencing used PBMCs, obtained after 12 months of ibrutinib treatment. The source is a human donor with chronic lymphocytic leukemia.

The rearrangement links TRBV6-9 to TRBJ2-3, with 8 bases aligning to TRBD2. The junction had 11 bases not matched to a gene; V was cut back by 9 bases and J by 6 bases. The CDR3 is 14 amino acids. Germline CDR1 MNHGY, CDR2 SVAAGI. As DNA, the CDR3 is TGTGCCAGTGGAACTAGCGGTGGGGGGGATACGCAGTATTTT. Translation gives CASGTSGGGDTQYF.

The table lists this clone with many counts. The same CDR3 is also encoded by other DNA sequences in this sample. CDR3 DNA sequence: TGTGCCAGTAGTGCGGACCGGTCCTACGAGCAGTACTTC. Translated: CASSADRSYEQYF. The genes are TRBV19 and TRBJ2-7; no clear D. This CDR3 is 13 amino acids long. V dropped 5 bases and J dropped 1 base, with 9 bases sitting between them. Germline lookup yields CDR1 LNHDA and CDR2 SQIVND (reference sequence).

The J gene is TRBJ2-5, the V gene TRBV30; D not resolved. Germline CDR1 GTSNPN, CDR2 SVGIG (reference sequence). This CDR3 has 11 amino acids. Trimming removed 2 bases from V and 7 bases from J, with 8 bases in between. The CDR3 protein is CAWSSPRTQYF. CDR3 DNA: TGTGCCTGGAGTTCCCCTCGGACCCAGTACTTC.

The V gene is TRBV5-1, the J gene TRBJ2-5; D is uncertain. The germline CDR1 and CDR2 sequences are SGHRS and YFSETQ. CDR3 length equals 12 residues. The V gene lost 0 bases and the J gene lost 3 bases, with 3 bases spanning the gap. The CDR3 here is CASSLAKETQYF. In DNA form, the CDR3 reads TGCGCCAGCAGCTTGGCAAAAGAGACCCAGTACTTC.

V usage is TRBV19 and J usage is TRBJ2-7; no reliable D call. V lost 5 bases, J lost 2 bases, and 22 bases lay in between. The CDR3 has 17 residues. Per the germline V gene, CDR1 is LNHDA and CDR2 is SQIVND (reference sequence). The CDR3 nucleotides read TGTGCCAGTAGTTCTCGACAAAATCCCTCTTCACCCTACGAGCAGTACTTC. Amino acids: CASSSRQNPSSPYEQYF. Complete variable domain (other parts from reference TRBV19 and TRBJ2-7): DGGITQSPKYLFRKEGQNVTLSCEQNLNHDAMYWYRQDPGQGLRLIYYSQIVNDFQKGDIAEGYSVSREKKESFPLTVTSAQKNPTAFYLCASSSRQNPSSPYEQYFGPGTRLTVT.

This clone was observed a few times. The rearrangement joins TRBV9 to TRBJ1-2; 8 bases are a match to TRBD1. The V and J ends lost 0 bases and 6 bases, in that order; junction bases with no gene match: 7. The V gene's germline CDR1 is SGDLS and CDR2 YYNGEE. This CDR3 has 15 residues. CDR3 bases: TGTGCCAGCAGCGTAGCTCTCGGACAGGGCGATGGCTACACCTTC. Protein sequence: CASSVALGQGDGYTF.

V usage is TRBV6-6 and J usage is TRBJ1-2; D ambiguous. Germline V gives CDR1 MNHNY, CDR2 SVGAGI (reference sequence). The CDR3 is made up of 13 amino acids. Trimming left V 5 bases short and J 5 bases short, with 12 bases between. The CDR3 nucleotides are TGTGCCAGCAGTCCACGGGCTGATTATGGCTACACCTTC. Translated, it gives CASSPRADYGYTF.

The chain couples TRBV30 to TRBJ2-7; D unresolved. V dropped 0 bases and J dropped 6 bases, with 6 bases sitting between them. The germline gives CDR1 GTSNPN, CDR2 SVGIG (reference sequence). CDR3 size: 11 residues. Written as DNA, the CDR3 is TGTGCCTGGAGTGTAGGTCTCGAGCAGTACTTC. Protein: CAWSVGLEQYF. Variable domain in full (rest from reference TRBV30 and TRBJ2-7): SQTIHQWPATLVQPVGSPLSLECTVEGTSNPNLYWYRQAAGRGLQLLFYSVGIGQISSEVPQNLSASRPQDRQFILSSKKLLLSDSGFYLCAWSVGLEQYFGPGTRLTVT.

The chain carries TRBV6-6 and TRBJ2-1, with D possibly TRBD1 on 5 matching bases. The V gene lost 2 bases and the J gene lost 6 bases, with 11 bases spanning the gap. The CDR3 is 14 residues long. Germline loops: CDR1 MNHNY, CDR2 SVGAGI (reference sequence). This CDR3 is CASSYGADLNEQFF. As DNA, the CDR3 is TGTGCCAGCAGTTACGGGGCAGACCTCAATGAGCAGTTCTTC.

V is TRBV2 and J is TRBJ1-5, with a tentative D call TRBD1 (5 bases). The germline CDR1 and CDR2 sequences are SNHLY and FYNNEI. The CDR3 length is 14 residues. Trimming left V 6 bases short and J 2 bases short, with 11 bases between. CDR3 in DNA: TGTGCCAGCAGGAGGGTAGGGGGCAATCAGCCCCAGCATTTT. It yields the protein CASRRVGGNQPQHF.

In this sample, this clone is medium-sized. V gene TRBV7-2 combines with J gene TRBJ1-5, with D unresolved. From germline, CDR1 is SGHTA and CDR2 FQGNSA. This CDR3 spans 12 amino acids. V was clipped by 5 bases and J by 4 bases, with 6 bases between them. The CDR3: CASSPPNQPQHF. CDR3 sequence (DNA): TGTGCCAGCAGCCCCCCAAATCAGCCCCAGCATTTT. The whole variable domain, filled in from reference TRBV7-2 and TRBJ1-5, reads GAGVSQSPSNKVTEKGKDVELRCDPISGHTALYWYRQSLGQGLEFLIYFQGNSAPDKSGLPSDRFSAERTGGSVSTLTIQRTQQEDSAVYLCASSPPNQPQHFGDGTRLSIL.

This chain connects TRBV6-1 to TRBJ1-5; D is undetermined. V was clipped by 1 base and J by 7 bases, with 2 bases between them. CDR3 length: 11 residues. Germline lookup yields CDR1 MNHNS and CDR2 SASEGT. CDR3: CASSEGQPQHF. CDR3 in DNA: TGTGCCAGCAGTGAAGGGCAGCCCCAGCATTTT.

This clone was detected a few times. V gene TRBV29-1 combines with J gene TRBJ1-2; 7 bases line up with TRBD1. V lost 2 bases, J lost 5 bases, and 5 bases stayed unmatched. CDR3 length: 13 amino acids. Germline CDR1 reads SQVTM; CDR2 reads ANQGSEA. The CDR3 loop is CSVERAGGYGYTF. The CDR3 coding sequence is TGCAGCGTTGAAAGAGCAGGGGGTTATGGCTACACCTTC.

This clone came up a few times. V and J are TRBV5-6 and TRBJ1-5; 9 bases align to TRBD1. The length of the CDR3 is 16 residues. Germline CDR1 SGHDT, CDR2 YYEEEE. J lost 2 bases, V lost 4 bases, and 7 bases had no gene match. The CDR3 spells CASSHRTGVGNQPQHF. As DNA, the CDR3 is TGTGCCAGCAGCCACCGGACAGGGGTGGGCAATCAGCCCCAGCATTTT.

This chain links TRBV5-4 with TRBJ2-4; D remains ambiguous. Germline V gene data show CDR1 as SGHNT and CDR2 as YYREEE (reference sequence). The CDR3 runs to 14 residues. Trimming left V 0 bases short and J 2 bases short, with 6 bases between. The DNA for the CDR3 is TGTGCCAGCAGCTTGGGTGGGACCAAAAACATTCAGTACTTC. Translating gives CASSLGGTKNIQYF.

V gene TRBV6-5 combines with J gene TRBJ2-1; no clear D gene. Germline values: CDR1 MNHEY, CDR2 SVGAGI. Trimming shortened V by 5 bases and J by 6 bases, and 8 bases separated the two germline ends. The CDR3 is 12 residues long. CDR3 sequence reads: CASSTPANEQFF. The CDR3 coding sequence is TGTGCCAGCAGTACCCCAGCCAATGAGCAGTTCTTC.

The sample holds a few counts of this clone. The chain uses TRBV12-2 and TRBJ1-1. TRBV12-2 is noted as a pseudogene. CDR3 size: 15 residues. The CDR3 here is CASRFGPGDSPEAFF. CDR3 in DNA: TGTGCAAGTCGCTTTGGTCCTGGGGATTCCCCTGAAGCTTTCTTT.

This clone has only a few counts. CDR3 DNA sequence: TGTGCCAGCAGTTACTCGTCAGCACCTAATGAAAAACTGTTTTTT. Protein: CASSYSSAPNEKLFF. The V and J genes are TRBV6-5 and TRBJ1-4; D remains ambiguous. The V end lost 0 bases, the J end lost 3 bases, and 8 bases lay between the germline ends. CDR1 and CDR2 (germline): MNHEY, SVGAGI. This CDR3 region has 15 residues.

This clone occurred a few times. The gene calls are TRBV7-9 and TRBJ2-3, with a tentative D call TRBD2 (6 bases). V lost 1 base and J 2 bases, leaving 13 bases between the germline ends. The length of the CDR3 is 16 residues. In germline, CDR1 is SEHNR, CDR2 FQNEAQ (reference sequence). CDR3 DNA: TGTGCCAGCAGCTTAGTGGCGTCGGGAGTCACAGATACGCAGTATTTT. Translating it yields CASSLVASGVTDTQYF.

V is TRBV19 and J is TRBJ2-1; 14 nucleotides line up with TRBD2. V trimming: 8 bases; J trimming: 15 bases; junction bases outside the gene matches: 9. The CDR3 spans 13 residues. The germline V gene encodes CDR1 LNHDA and CDR2 SQIVND (reference sequence). CDR3 residues: CASQTGTSGRVFF. The CDR3 DNA reads as TGTGCCAGTCAGACCGGGACTAGCGGGAGAGTGTTCTTC.

The gene calls are TRBV5-4 and TRBJ2-5; possibly TRBD1 or TRBD2 for D (5 bases each). Trimming left V 4 bases short and J 5 bases short, with 21 bases between. CDR1 and CDR2 from the germline V gene are SGHNT and YYREEE (reference sequence). The CDR3 has 16 residues. The CDR3 sequence is CASSRTSSGGWETQYF. CDR3 in DNA: TGTGCCAGCAGCAGAACATCCTCTGGGGGTTGGGAGACCCAGTACTTC.

This clone was seen a few times. The rearrangement uses TRBV6-5 and TRBJ1-2; no firm D call. The V and J ends lost 1 base and 8 bases respectively, with 14 bases between them. This CDR3 is built from 14 residues. Germline V gene lookup returns CDR1 MNHEY and CDR2 SVGAGI. For the CDR3, the DNA is TGTGCCAGCAGTTACTTGCCGACTCCTCTGGGCTACACCTTC. Translating gives CASSYLPTPLGYTF.

The chain joins TRBV7-2 to TRBJ2-6; D not certain. The V and J ends lost 5 bases and 0 bases respectively, with 11 bases between them. Germline assignment: CDR1 SGHTA and CDR2 FQGNSA. There are 16 residues in the CDR3. CDR3 sequence: CASSPGRVSGANVLTF. The CDR3, as DNA: TGTGCCAGCAGCCCAGGACGGGTCTCTGGGGCCAACGTCCTGACTTTC.

Worth noting for this clone: Relative to the germline gene, one junction end is altered; a read error may explain this. V gene TRBV28 combines with J gene TRBJ2-1, with D tentatively TRBD1 (5 bases). Per germline, CDR1 MDHEN and CDR2 SYDVKM. The CDR3 is 16 amino acids. This CDR3 reads CASSFLGKGSYNEQFF. The CDR3 nucleotides read TGTGCCAGCAGTTTCCTGGGGAAGGGGTCCTATAATGAGCAGTTCTTC.

The chain has TRBV5-6 and TRBJ1-5; D is perhaps TRBD1 (5 bases). Germline V lookup: CDR1 SGHDT, CDR2 YYEEEE. V was trimmed by 5 bases and J by 3 bases, leaving 18 bases between them. The CDR3 loop spans 16 amino acids. The CDR3 loop is CASSYPGTVYNQPQHF. The CDR3 region has the DNA TGTGCCAGCAGTTACCCCGGGACGGTATACAATCAGCCCCAGCATTTT. Using reference TRBV5-6 and TRBJ1-5 for the parts outside the CDR3, the full variable domain is DAGVTQSPTHLIKTRGQQVTLRCSPKSGHDTVSWYQQALGQGPQFIFQYYEEEERQRGNFPDRFSGHQFPNYSSELNVNALLLGDSALYLCASSYPGTVYNQPQHFGDGTRLSIL.

This clone was detected a few times. The chain employs TRBV11-2 and TRBJ2-7; 8 positions agree with TRBD1. The CDR3 totals 12 residues. Germline assignment: CDR1 SGHAT and CDR2 FQNNGV. V dropped 7 bases and J dropped 6; count of bases not matched to a gene: 5. The CDR3 sequence is CASIPDRGEQYF. The CDR3 DNA reads TGTGCCAGCATCCCCGACAGGGGCGAGCAGTACTTC.